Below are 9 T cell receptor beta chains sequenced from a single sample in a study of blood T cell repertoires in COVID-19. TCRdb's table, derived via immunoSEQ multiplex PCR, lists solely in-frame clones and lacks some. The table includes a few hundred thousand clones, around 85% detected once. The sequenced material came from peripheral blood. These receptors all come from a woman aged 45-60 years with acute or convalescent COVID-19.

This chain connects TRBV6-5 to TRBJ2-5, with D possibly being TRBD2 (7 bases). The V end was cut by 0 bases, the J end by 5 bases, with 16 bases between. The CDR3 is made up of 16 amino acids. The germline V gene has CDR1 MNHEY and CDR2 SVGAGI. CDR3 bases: TGTGCCAGCAGTTACTCGTCCTCCGGGGGGCTGGAGACCCAGTACTTC. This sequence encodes CASSYSSSGGLETQYF.

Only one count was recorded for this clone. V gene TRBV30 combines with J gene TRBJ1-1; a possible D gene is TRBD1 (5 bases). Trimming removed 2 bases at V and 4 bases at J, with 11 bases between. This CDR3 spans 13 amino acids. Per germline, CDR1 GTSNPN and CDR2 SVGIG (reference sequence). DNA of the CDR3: TGTGCCTGGAGTCAGGGAGGAAGCACTGAAGCTTTCTTT. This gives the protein CAWSQGGSTEAFF. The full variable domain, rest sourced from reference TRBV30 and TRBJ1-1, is SQTIHQWPATLVQPVGSPLSLECTVEGTSNPNLYWYRQAAGRGLQLLFYSVGIGQISSEVPQNLSASRPQDRQFILSSKKLLLSDSGFYLCAWSQGGSTEAFFGQGTRLTVV.

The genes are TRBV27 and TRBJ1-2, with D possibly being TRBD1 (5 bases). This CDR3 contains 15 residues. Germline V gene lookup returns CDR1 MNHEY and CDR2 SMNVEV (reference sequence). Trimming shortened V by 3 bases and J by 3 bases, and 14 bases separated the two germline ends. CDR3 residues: CASSFLQAAYYGYTF. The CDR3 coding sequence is TGTGCCAGCAGTTTCCTACAGGCTGCCTACTATGGCTACACCTTC.

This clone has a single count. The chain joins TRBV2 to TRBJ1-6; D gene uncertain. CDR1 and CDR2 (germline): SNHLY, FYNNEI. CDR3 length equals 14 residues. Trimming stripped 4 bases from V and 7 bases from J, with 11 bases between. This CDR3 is CASSVTLRNSPLHF. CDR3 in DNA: TGTGCCAGCAGTGTAACTCTGAGAAATTCACCCCTCCACTTT.

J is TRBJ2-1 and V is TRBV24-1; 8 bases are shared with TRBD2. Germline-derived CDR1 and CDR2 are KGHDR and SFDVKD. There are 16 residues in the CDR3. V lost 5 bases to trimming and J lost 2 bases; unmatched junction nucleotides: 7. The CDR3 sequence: CATSAGAGATYNEQFF. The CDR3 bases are TGTGCCACCAGTGCAGGAGCGGGAGCCACCTACAATGAGCAGTTCTTC.

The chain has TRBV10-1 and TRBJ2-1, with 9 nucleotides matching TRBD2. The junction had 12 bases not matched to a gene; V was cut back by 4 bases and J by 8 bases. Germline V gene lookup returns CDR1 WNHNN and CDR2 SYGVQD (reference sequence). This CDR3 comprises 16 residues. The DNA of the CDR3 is TGCGCCAGCAGTGGGAGGTCGGCGGGAGGGCCTTATGAGCAGTTCTTC. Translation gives CASSGRSAGGPYEQFF.

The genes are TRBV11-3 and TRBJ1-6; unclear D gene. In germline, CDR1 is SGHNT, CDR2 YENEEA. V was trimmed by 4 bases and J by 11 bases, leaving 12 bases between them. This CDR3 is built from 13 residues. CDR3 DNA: TGTGCCAGCAGCTCCCCAGAGGATACACCCCTCCACTTT. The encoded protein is CASSSPEDTPLHF.

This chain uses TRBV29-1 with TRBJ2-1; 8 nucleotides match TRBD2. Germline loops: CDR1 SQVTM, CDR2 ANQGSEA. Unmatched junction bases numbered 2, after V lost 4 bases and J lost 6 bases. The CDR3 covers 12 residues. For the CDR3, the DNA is TGCAGCGTTGCGGGGGGGGGCAATGAGCAGTTCTTC. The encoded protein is CSVAGGGNEQFF.

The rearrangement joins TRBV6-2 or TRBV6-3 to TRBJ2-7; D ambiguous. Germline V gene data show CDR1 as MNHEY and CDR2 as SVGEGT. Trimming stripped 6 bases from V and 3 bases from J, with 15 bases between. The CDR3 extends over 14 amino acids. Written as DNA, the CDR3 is TGTGCCAGCAGCTCCCCGCGAACCCTCTACGAGCAGTACTTC. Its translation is CASSSPRTLYEQYF.